The 25 T cell receptor beta chains presented below share a single source sample, sequenced in a study of identical twins. TCRdb independently ran MiXCR on the 5' RACE reads; one entry per CDR3 protein. This sample has around 280,000 distinct CDR3 sequences, with about 8.3% found just once. This sample was shared with a second study, whose subject was yellow fever vaccine responses in identical twins.

Sequencing input: memory (CD45RO+) T cells sorted from blood. All receptors come from a woman aged 18 to 35 in good health.

In its sample, this clonotype was seen a few times. The rearrangement joins TRBV6-2 or TRBV6-3 to TRBJ2-2; D not certain. This CDR3 is 14 amino acids long. V was pared by 5 bases and J by 6 bases, with 13 bases between. The germline V gene encodes CDR1 MNHEY and CDR2 SVGEGT. CDR3 coding DNA: TGTGCCAGCAGTCCCCCTGACGGCGCCGGGGAGCTGTTTTTT. Translation: CASSPPDGAGELFF.

There are a few counts of this clonotype. The chain carries TRBV5-8 and TRBJ2-1, with D hard to call. The CDR3 runs to 13 residues. Trimming left V 1 base short and J 4 bases short, with 6 bases between. Germline values: CDR1 SGHTS, CDR2 YDEGEE. CDR3 protein: CASSLYSYNEQFF. The CDR3 DNA follows: TGTGCCAGCAGCTTGTACAGTTACAATGAGCAGTTCTTC.

This clonotype showed up many times. V gene TRBV4-1 combines with J gene TRBJ2-1; D is unclear. CDR1 and CDR2 from the germline V gene are MGHRA and YSYEKL. The CDR3 has 17 residues. The germline V and J ends were trimmed by 4 bases and 0 bases, with 16 bases remaining between them. CDR3 sequence reads: CASSRGPLYSSYNEQFF. CDR3 nucleotides: TGCGCCAGCAGCCGTGGACCGCTATACAGCTCCTACAATGAGCAGTTCTTC.

This clonotype was found many times. The V gene is TRBV5-1, the J gene TRBJ2-2, with D perhaps matching TRBD2 (6 bases). CDR1 is SGHRS and CDR2 is YFSETQ in the germline V gene. V lost 4 bases and J 4 bases, leaving 17 bases between the germline ends. CDR3 size: 16 residues. Here the CDR3 reads CASSLTGGITTGELFF. Here the CDR3 DNA reads TGCGCCAGCAGCCTGACCGGAGGGATTACCACCGGGGAGCTGTTTTTT.

This clonotype was counted many times. The chain is built from TRBV20-1 and TRBJ2-5, with TRBD2 matching over 9 bases. With V trimmed by 6 bases and J by 5 bases, 16 bases remained unmatched. Germline V gives CDR1 DFQATT, CDR2 SNEGSKA (reference sequence). The CDR3 is 16 residues long. For the CDR3, the DNA is TGCAGTGCCCCCGACACGCGGGGGGGCCTGTTGGAGACCCAGTACTTC. Residues: CSAPDTRGGLLETQYF.

The table lists this clonotype with a few counts. This chain links TRBV25-1 with TRBJ2-7; no clear D gene. Germline CDR1 is MGHDK and CDR2 is SYGVNS. This CDR3 spans 14 amino acids. V was trimmed by 3 bases and J by 0 bases, leaving 9 bases between them. The CDR3 reads CASSDFADSYEQYF. CDR3 bases: TGTGCCAGCAGTGATTTCGCGGACTCCTACGAGCAGTACTTC.

This clonotype was detected many times. V and J are TRBV7-9 and TRBJ2-2, with D maybe TRBD2 (5 bases). Germline V gene data show CDR1 as SEHNR and CDR2 as FQNEAQ (reference sequence). This CDR3 comprises 13 residues. V was clipped by 4 bases and J by 13 bases, with 16 bases between them. CDR3 in amino acids: CASSSSSGIRLFF. The CDR3 DNA reads as TGTGCCAGCAGCTCATCGTCCGGGATACGGCTGTTTTTT.

This clonotype has only one observation. V gene TRBV19 combines with J gene TRBJ2-2; the match to TRBD1 covers 7 bases. The CDR3 contains 14 residues. Looked up from germline, CDR1 is LNHDA and CDR2 is SQIVND (reference sequence). The V segment lost 10 bases and the J segment 3 bases; nucleotides outside the gene matches: 8. The CDR3 nucleotides read TGTGCCATTAGGGGGCAGGGAGACACCGGGGAGCTGTTTTTT. Its translation is CAIRGQGDTGELFF.

This clonotype was counted only a few times. The chain joins TRBV18 to TRBJ2-3; D gene ambiguous. The CDR3 extends over 16 amino acids. The germline V gene has CDR1 KGHSH and CDR2 LQKENI. The V end lost 0 bases, the J end lost 5 bases, and 15 bases lay between the germline ends. The CDR3 region is CASSPPGILDGDTQYF. In DNA form, the CDR3 reads TGTGCCAGCTCACCACCGGGGATCCTTGACGGAGATACGCAGTATTTT. The full variable domain, with the rest looked up from reference TRBV18 and TRBJ2-3, is NAGVMQNPRHLVRRRGQEARLRCSPMKGHSHVYWYRQLPEEGLKFMVYLQKENIIDESGMPKERFSAEFPKEGPSILRIQQVVRGDSAAYFCASSPPGILDGDTQYFGPGTRLTVL.

The chain recombines TRBV29-1 with TRBJ2-5; TRBD1 agrees at 10 bases. Trimming at V came to 7 bases and at J to 7 bases, leaving 3 bases not matched to a gene. From germline, CDR1 is SQVTM and CDR2 ANQGSEA. This CDR3 has 11 residues. CDR3 sequence: CSDRTGGTQYF. CDR3 sequence (DNA): TGCAGCGACAGGACAGGGGGGACCCAGTACTTC.

This clonotype was recorded a few times. This chain links TRBV2 with TRBJ2-2, with D possibly TRBD2 on 5 matching bases. The CDR3 spans 13 residues. Germline V lookup: CDR1 SNHLY, CDR2 FYNNEI. Trimming cost V 3 bases and J 6 bases, with 8 bases left between them. Written as DNA, the CDR3 is TGTGCCAGCAGTGAGTCTAGCCCCGGGGAGCTGTTTTTT. It specifies CASSESSPGELFF.

There are many counts of this clonotype. The chain couples TRBV12-3 or TRBV12-4 to TRBJ1-4, with 7 nucleotides matching TRBD1. This CDR3 has 15 amino acids. Trimming took 5 bases from V and 7 from J; bases not matched to a gene: 10. CDR3 nucleotides: TGTGCCAGCAGTCCGCACAGGGGCGTAAGTGAAAAACTGTTTTTT. It codes for CASSPHRGVSEKLFF.

The gene calls are TRBV4-1 and TRBJ1-1, with 8 bases lining up with TRBD1. Germline V lookup: CDR1 MGHRA, CDR2 YSYEKL. The CDR3 totals 14 residues. V lost 11 bases to trimming and J lost 4 bases; unmatched junction nucleotides: 12. The CDR3 DNA is TGCGCCTCGAGCTTAGACAGGGGAACCACTGAAGCTTTCTTT. This gives the protein CASSLDRGTTEAFF.

This clonotype was seen repeatedly, ten times or more. This chain uses TRBV2 with TRBJ2-7; TRBD2 is a possible D gene (5 bases). Germline V gene data show CDR1 as SNHLY and CDR2 as FYNNEI. Trimming stripped 2 bases from V and 1 base from J, with 9 bases between. This CDR3 spans 14 amino acids. The CDR3 here is CASSEIAPSYEQYF. The CDR3 coding sequence is TGTGCCAGCAGTGAAATAGCGCCTTCCTACGAGCAGTACTTC.

The chain couples TRBV7-6 to TRBJ2-7; 9 positions agree with TRBD1. Germline V gene lookup returns CDR1 SGHVS and CDR2 FNYEAQ. The V segment lost 4 bases and the J segment 6 bases; nucleotides outside the gene matches: 7. The CDR3 sequence is 14 residues long. This CDR3 reads CASSSRDREGEQYV. CDR3 DNA sequence: TGTGCCAGCAGCTCCAGGGACAGGGAGGGCGAGCAGTACGTC.

The CDR3 loop reads CASSEQWSAREQFF. The CDR3 region has the DNA TGTGCCAGCAGTGAACAGTGGAGCGCCAGAGAGCAGTTCTTC. The J gene is TRBJ2-1, the V gene TRBV6-1; D gene uncertain. The ends were cut back, 2 bases at V and 10 bases at J, with 15 bases in the middle. The germline V gene has CDR1 MNHNS and CDR2 SASEGT. The CDR3 consists of 14 residues.

The V and J genes are TRBV11-2 and TRBJ2-2, with 14 bases aligning to TRBD2. Trimming took 8 bases from V and 5 from J; bases not matched to a gene: 13. CDR3 length: 18 residues. Germline CDR1 is SGHAT and CDR2 is FQNNGV. CDR3 DNA: TGTGCCAGCTGCCCCGGAGGACTAGCGGGAGGTAGTACCGGGGAGCTGTTTTTT. Translated, it gives CASCPGGLAGGSTGELFF.

This clonotype has ten or more counts. The chain is built from TRBV4-1 and TRBJ2-4, with a weak D call TRBD2 (7 bases). The CDR3 extends over 18 amino acids. With 3 bases removed from V and 6 bases from J, the gap between germline ends came to 24 bases. Germline lookup yields CDR1 MGHRA and CDR2 YSYEKL. The CDR3 loop reads CASSHGTSGGANPNIQYF. The CDR3 DNA follows: TGCGCCAGCAGCCACGGGACATCGGGAGGCGCAAACCCAAACATTCAGTACTTC.

This clonotype was detected many times. V and J are TRBV18 and TRBJ1-2, with D perhaps TRBD1 (6 bases). Trimming pared 3 bases from V and 4 bases from J, leaving 15 bases between. The CDR3 runs 15 residues. CDR1 and CDR2 from the germline V gene are KGHSH and LQKENI. CDR3 region: CASSPFDRNLYGYTF. The CDR3 DNA reads as TGTGCCAGCTCACCGTTCGACAGGAACCTCTATGGCTACACCTTC.

This clonotype showed up many times. J is TRBJ1-4 and V is TRBV5-1; TRBD1 agrees at 7 bases. Germline assignment: CDR1 SGHRS and CDR2 YFSETQ. With 5 bases clipped from V and 7 bases from J, the junction kept 8 bases outside the gene matches. The CDR3 extends over 14 amino acids. CDR3 sequence (DNA): TGCGCCAGCAGTTCTGACAGGGAAGGTGAAAAACTGTTTTTT. Translated, it gives CASSSDREGEKLFF.

This clonotype was picked up a small number of times. The rearrangement joins TRBV20-1 to TRBJ1-6; 9 bases are shared with TRBD1. This CDR3 has 16 residues. CDR1 DFQATT and CDR2 SNEGSKA come from the germline V gene (reference sequence). After removal of 6 bases from V and 4 bases from J, the junction contained 10 bases not matched to a gene. The CDR3 coding sequence is TGCAGTGCAAGTGACAGGGGGGCGTCGTATAATTCACCCCTCCACTTT. Translation gives CSASDRGASYNSPLHF.

The V and J genes are TRBV7-6 and TRBJ2-2; TRBD2 agrees at 11 bases. CDR3 length equals 17 residues. CDR1 is SGHVS, CDR2 FNYEAQ, per germline. The ends lost 4 bases at V and 4 bases at J; junction bases unmatched: 8. CDR3 sequence reads: CASSSTSGRLPTGELFF. The CDR3 nucleotides read TGTGCCAGCAGCTCAACTAGCGGGAGACTTCCCACCGGGGAGCTGTTTTTT.

This clonotype was seen a few times. This sequence joins TRBV28 and TRBJ1-2; D gene unclear. The V gene lost 6 bases and the J gene lost 1 base, with 3 bases spanning the gap. Per germline, CDR1 MDHEN and CDR2 SYDVKM. The CDR3 has 11 residues. DNA of the CDR3: TGTGCCAGCAGGGTTAACTATGGCTACACCTTC. Residues: CASRVNYGYTF.

Ten or more counts support this clonotype. The chain employs TRBV2 and TRBJ2-2; D tentatively reads TRBD1 or TRBD2 (5 bases each). Trimming cost V 6 bases and J 2 bases, with 10 bases left between them. The CDR3 loop spans 14 amino acids. Per the germline V gene, CDR1 is SNHLY and CDR2 is FYNNEI. The DNA of the CDR3 is TGTGCCAGCAGGGGGACGCTTAACACCGGGGAGCTGTTTTTT. The encoded protein is CASRGTLNTGELFF. Using reference TRBV2 and TRBJ2-2 for the parts outside the CDR3, the full variable domain is EPEVTQTPSHQVTQMGQEVILRCVPISNHLYFYWYRQILGQKVEFLVSFYNNEISEKSEIFDDQFSVERPDGSNFTLKIRSTKLEDSAMYFCASRGTLNTGELFFGEGSRLTVL.

J is TRBJ1-5 and V is TRBV15; possible D gene TRBD1, 5 bases. The germline V and J ends were trimmed by 0 bases and 3 bases, with 15 bases remaining between them. CDR3 length: 17 amino acids. Germline V gene data show CDR1 as LNHNV and CDR2 as YYDKDF (reference sequence). In DNA form, the CDR3 reads TGTGCCACCAGCAGAGATCGTTCGGCGGGGGTCAATCAGCCCCAGCATTTT. It specifies CATSRDRSAGVNQPQHF.